This T cell receptor beta chain was recorded in a study of Graves' ophthalmopathy and Graves' hyperthyroidism. About the research overall: The blood sample was drawn at first diagnosis and before any treatment. Study-wide points: Among thyroid clonotypes expanded above 0.001 frequency, most also appeared in blood. Ophthalmopathy progression prediction by the model yielded a sensitivity of 55% to 71% and a specificity of approximately 72%.

This clonotype was recorded many times. Its target is not known. Trimming removed 2 bases at V and 7 bases at J, with 14 bases between. The CDR3 contains 14 residues. Germline CDR1 reads MDHEN; CDR2 reads SYDVKM. Amplifying from RNA transcripts, the study obtained TCR beta CDR3 regions. HTBI primers were used in a first-round RT-PCR, which preceded a second-round multiplex PCR. Via MiXCR, TCRdb re-called the multiplex PCR reads, giving one row per CDR3 protein. Among about 480,000 distinct CDR3 sequences, approximately 15% were seen once, and the ten largest hold approximately 9.8%. This clonotype was obtained from a woman aged 25 to 39 with Graves' ophthalmopathy. The chain employs TRBV28 and TRBJ2-5; D perhaps matches TRBD1 (5 bases). The specimen was blood. The CDR3 loop is CASSLQGLRGTQYF. The CDR3 DNA follows: TGTGCCAGCAGTTTACAGGGTCTTAGGGGGACCCAGTACTTC.